This T cell receptor beta chain was sequenced during a study of CD8 T cells in ankylosing spondylitis. Study results and caveats: Roughly 8 highly homologous variants formed a TCR beta motif that appeared characteristic of ankylosing spondylitis blood.

TCRdb re-called the 5' RACE reads through MiXCR, storing one row per CDR3 protein. The data contain about 190,000 distinct CDR3 sequences, roughly 13% of them singletons. This clonotype has at least ten counts. Its specificity is not known. The V end lost 8 bases, the J end lost 7 bases, and 2 bases lay between the germline ends. The CDR3 sequence is 8 residues long. In germline, CDR1 is MDHEN, CDR2 SYDVKM. The sequence was obtained from a female donor with ankylosing spondylitis or in good health (not recorded which). This chain uses TRBV28 with TRBJ1-2; D is uncertain. The sample consisted of blood, either unsorted or a sorted T cell fraction (not recorded which). In nucleotides, the CDR3 is TGTGCCAGCGGTGGCTACACCTTC. Translating gives CASGGYTF.